The present T cell receptor beta chain was sequenced within a study of CD4 T cells in relation to SARS-CoV-2 and coronaviruses. Study context: TCR beta CDR3s were sequenced after roughly nine-day antigen culture of PBMCs. Convalescent donors were aged about 21 to 72, with median about 40 years. The study's findings and limits: Memory recall responses, not primary responses primed in culture, are what the assay detects.

With regard to this clone: Its specificity is unknown.

For approximately 10 days, about 9.9 x 10^4 sorted CD4+ cells grew with T cell-depleted PBMCs and CEF. The method was immunoSEQ multiplex PCR; TCRdb's version includes in-frame clones alone and lacks a portion of them. The sample has tens of thousands of clones; under 90% are singletons. The sample comprised naive CD4+ T cells from PBMCs, cultured in vitro. Subset denoted: naive CD4+ T cells isolated by negative enrichment. This TCR was sampled from an adult with COVID-19.

Here the CDR3 DNA reads TGTGCCAGTAGTCTGGCCTTCTATGGCTACACCTTC. Protein: CASSLAFYGYTF. This chain joins TRBV19 and TRBJ1-2, with D unresolved. Germline CDR1 LNHDA, CDR2 SQIVND (reference sequence). V lost 5 bases, J lost 4 bases, and 8 bases lay in between. CDR3 length: 12 amino acids.